This passage covers 8 T cell receptor beta chains from one sample sequenced in a study of blood T cells in healthy people across ages (dated by TCRdb to between 2015 and 2016). Library creation used 5' RACE. The sequencing machine was an Illumina HiSeq 2500. A second about 6 to 11 cycle PCR used a sample-barcoded 5' primer and a J-beta primer mix. Using fastp trimming at Q25 and MiXCR clonotype assembly, TCRdb reanalyzed the public sequencing data and kept in-frame beta chains. CDR3 protein duplicates are merged, each entry listing the most common genes and DNA. The sample table holds 1.5 million or so distinct CDR3 sequences, of which around 40% were seen once. The top ten hold about 4% of the sample. The sample consisted of blood. These receptor sequences come from a woman aged 18-35 years in good health.

The chain combines TRBV9 with TRBJ2-1; the D is unclear. The CDR3 is made up of 13 amino acids. Trimming pared 3 bases from V and 5 bases from J, leaving 9 bases between. Per germline, CDR1 SGDLS and CDR2 YYNGEE. The CDR3 loop is CASSAFPNNEQFF. The CDR3 DNA is TGTGCCAGCAGCGCTTTTCCTAACAATGAGCAGTTCTTC.

This clonotype was seen only a few times. This chain connects TRBV7-3 to TRBJ2-6; D gene uncertain. Germline CDR1 SGHTA, CDR2 FQGTGA. The CDR3 covers 16 residues. V was shortened by 5 bases and J by 1 base, with 12 bases between the two germline ends. In nucleotides, the CDR3 is TGTGCCAGCAGCCCCCACTCCCGTTCTGGGGCCAACGTCCTGACTTTC. The encoded protein is CASSPHSRSGANVLTF.

This clonotype was counted a few times. The V gene is TRBV9, the J gene TRBJ2-7, with a tentative D call TRBD1 (7 bases). CDR1 is SGDLS, CDR2 YYNGEE, per germline. The CDR3 extends over 14 amino acids. V shed 0 bases and J shed 6 bases, with 13 bases lying between them. CDR3 amino acids: CASSVASGGLEQYF. The CDR3 DNA follows: TGTGCCAGCAGCGTAGCATCAGGGGGACTCGAGCAGTACTTC.

This sequence joins TRBV2 and TRBJ2-5; 7 bases are a match to TRBD2. The end of the DNA is better explained by TRBJ2-7, so the J call may be wrong. The CDR3 extends over 15 amino acids. The V gene's germline CDR1 is SNHLY and CDR2 FYNNEI. CDR3 amino acids: CASSAAAGTPYEQYF. The CDR3 DNA reads as TGTGCCAGCAGCGCTGCAGCGGGAACTCCCTACGAGCAGTACTTC.

This clonotype was counted between two and nine times. This chain uses TRBV7-2 with TRBJ1-2; a possible D gene is TRBD1 (6 bases). V was cut by 4 bases and J by 10 bases, with 19 bases left in between. The CDR3 covers 14 residues. Germline assignment: CDR1 SGHTA and CDR2 FQGNSA. CDR3 sequence reads: CASSSFQGRTVYTF. The CDR3, as DNA: TGTGCCAGCAGCTCCTTCCAGGGGCGGACGGTCTACACCTTC.

The chain joins TRBV20-1 to TRBJ2-1; 8 bases line up with TRBD2. V shed 5 bases and J 3 bases; nucleotides not matched to a gene: 6. CDR3 length: 14 residues. Per germline, CDR1 DFQATT and CDR2 SNEGSKA (reference sequence). CDR3: CSAYSGKLYNEQFF. CDR3 sequence (DNA): TGCAGTGCTTATAGCGGGAAACTCTACAATGAGCAGTTCTTC.

The chain links TRBV20-1 to TRBJ1-4; D gene uncertain. Germline CDR1 reads DFQATT; CDR2 reads SNEGSKA (reference sequence). V lost 0 bases to trimming and J lost 7 bases, with 6 bases between them. This CDR3 is 12 amino acids long. CDR3 nucleotide sequence: TGCAGTGCTAGAGATGGGATTGAAAAACTGTTTTTT. Residues: CSARDGIEKLFF.

The gene calls are TRBV6-1 and TRBJ1-5; 10 positions match TRBD1. CDR3 length: 15 residues. CDR1 MNHNS and CDR2 SASEGT come from the germline V gene. V dropped 3 bases and J dropped 4; count of bases not matched to a gene: 3. This CDR3 is CASSEGQGRNQPQHF. Here the CDR3 DNA reads TGTGCCAGCAGTGAGGGACAGGGGCGAAATCAGCCCCAGCATTTT.